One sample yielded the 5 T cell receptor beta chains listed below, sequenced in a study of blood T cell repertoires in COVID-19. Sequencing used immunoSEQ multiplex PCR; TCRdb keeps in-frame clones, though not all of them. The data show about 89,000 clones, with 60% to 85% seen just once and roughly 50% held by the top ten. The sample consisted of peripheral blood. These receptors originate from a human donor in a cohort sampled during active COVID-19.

The CDR3 sequence is CASSLYSRASYEQYF. CDR3 coding DNA: TGTGCCAGCAGCTTATACAGCAGGGCTTCCTACGAGCAGTACTTC. The chain employs TRBV7-2 and TRBJ2-7, with D maybe TRBD1 (5 bases). The germline V gene encodes CDR1 SGHTA and CDR2 FQGNSA. V lost 2 bases to trimming and J lost 1 base, with 12 bases between them. This CDR3 has 15 residues.

The CDR3 coding sequence is TGTGCCAGCAGTCAATCTAGAGGCTCCTACAATGAGCAGTTCTTC. Amino acids: CASSQSRGSYNEQFF. This sequence joins TRBV6-5 and TRBJ2-1; D ambiguous. V dropped 5 bases and J dropped 0 bases, with 11 bases sitting between them. Germline V gene sequence: CDR1 MNHEY, CDR2 SVGAGI. The CDR3 extends over 15 amino acids.

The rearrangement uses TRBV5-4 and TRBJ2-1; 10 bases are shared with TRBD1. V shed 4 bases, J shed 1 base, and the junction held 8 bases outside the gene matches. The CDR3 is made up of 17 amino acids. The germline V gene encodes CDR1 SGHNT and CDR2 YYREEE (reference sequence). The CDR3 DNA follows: TGTGCCAGCAGCCCTGGACAGGGGGAATTTTCCTACAATGAGCAGTTCTTC. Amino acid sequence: CASSPGQGEFSYNEQFF.

The CDR3 reads CASSRNGQGGYGYTF. The DNA of the CDR3 is TGTGCCAGCAGCCGCAACGGACAGGGAGGCTATGGCTACACCTTC. The chain combines TRBV3-1 (or the pseudogene TRBV3-2) with TRBJ1-2; 8 positions agree with TRBD1. Looked up from germline, CDR1 is LGHDT and CDR2 is YNNKEL (reference sequence). With 4 bases clipped from V and 4 bases from J, the junction kept 8 bases outside the gene matches. The CDR3 length is 15 residues.

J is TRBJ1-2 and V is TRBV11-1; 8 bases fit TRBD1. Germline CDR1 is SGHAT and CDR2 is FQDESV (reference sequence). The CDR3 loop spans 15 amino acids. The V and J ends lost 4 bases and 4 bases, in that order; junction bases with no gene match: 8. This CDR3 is CASSSVGQGSYGYTF. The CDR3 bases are TGTGCCAGCAGCTCCGTTGGACAGGGTTCCTATGGCTACACCTTC.